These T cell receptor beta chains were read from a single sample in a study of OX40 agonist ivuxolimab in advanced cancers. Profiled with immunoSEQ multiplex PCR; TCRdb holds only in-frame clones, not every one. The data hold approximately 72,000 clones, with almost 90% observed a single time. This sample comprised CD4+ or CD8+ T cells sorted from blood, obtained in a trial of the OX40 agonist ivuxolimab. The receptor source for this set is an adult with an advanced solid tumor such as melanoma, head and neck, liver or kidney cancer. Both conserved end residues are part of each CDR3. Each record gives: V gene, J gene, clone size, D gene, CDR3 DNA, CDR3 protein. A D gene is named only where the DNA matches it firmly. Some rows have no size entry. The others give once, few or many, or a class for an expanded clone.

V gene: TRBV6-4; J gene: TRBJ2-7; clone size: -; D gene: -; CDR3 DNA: TGTGCCAGCAGTGATTCGGGGAGGGGGACCTACGAGCAGTACTTC; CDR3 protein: CASSDSGRGTYEQYF
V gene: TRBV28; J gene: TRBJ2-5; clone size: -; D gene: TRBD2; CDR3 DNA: TGTGCCAGCACCCCGGCCGGACTAGCGGCGCTCAAGGCCCAGTACTTC; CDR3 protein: CASTPAGLAALKAQYF
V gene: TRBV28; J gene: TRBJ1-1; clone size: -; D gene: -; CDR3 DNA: TGTGCCAGCAGTTTATGGCAAATGAACACTGAAGCTTTCTTT; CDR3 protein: CASSLWQMNTEAFF
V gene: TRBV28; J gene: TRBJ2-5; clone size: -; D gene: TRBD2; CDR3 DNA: TGTGCCAGCGTGCAGGGGGCTAGCGGGAGTAGAGAGACCCAGTACTTC; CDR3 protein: CASVQGASGSRETQYF
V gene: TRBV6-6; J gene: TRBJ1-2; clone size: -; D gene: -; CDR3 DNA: TGTGCCAGCAGTTACTCAGAGTCCAAGGGCTACACCTTC; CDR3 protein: CASSYSESKGYTF
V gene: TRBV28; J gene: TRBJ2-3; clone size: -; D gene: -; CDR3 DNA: TGTGCCAGCCAACAATCGTGGGTCGATACGCAGTATTTT; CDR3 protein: CASQQSWVDTQYF
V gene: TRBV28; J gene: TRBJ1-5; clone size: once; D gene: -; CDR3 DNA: TGTGCCAGCAGTCCGATCACAAGCAATCAGCCCCAGCATTTT; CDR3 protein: CASSPITSNQPQHF
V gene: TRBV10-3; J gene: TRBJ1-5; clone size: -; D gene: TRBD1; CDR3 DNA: TGTGCCATCAGTGAGTCGAGCGACAGGGGTCAGCCCCAGCATTTT; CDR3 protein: CAISESSDRGQPQHF
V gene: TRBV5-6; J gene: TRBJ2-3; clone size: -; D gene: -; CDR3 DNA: TGTGCCAGCAGCTCCCCCCATCGGAGCACAGATACGCAGTATTTT; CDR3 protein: CASSSPHRSTDTQYF
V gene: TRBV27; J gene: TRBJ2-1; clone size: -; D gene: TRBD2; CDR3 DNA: TGTGCCAGCAGTTACACTAGCGGGAGGCCCCAGGAGCAGTTCTTC; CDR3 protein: CASSYTSGRPQEQFF
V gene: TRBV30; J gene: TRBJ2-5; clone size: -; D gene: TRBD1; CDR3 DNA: TGTGCCGGACAGGGGGCCAAGACCCAGTACTTC; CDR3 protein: CAGQGAKTQYF
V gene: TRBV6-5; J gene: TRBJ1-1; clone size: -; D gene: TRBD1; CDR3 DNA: TGTGCCAGCTCCAGGGGGCGCCTACGCGACCCTGAAGCTTTCTTT; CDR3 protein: CASSRGRLRDPEAFF
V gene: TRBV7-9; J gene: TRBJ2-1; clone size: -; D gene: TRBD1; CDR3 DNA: TGTGCCAGCAGCCCTACCGGGACAGGGAAAAATGAGCAGTTCTTC; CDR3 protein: CASSPTGTGKNEQFF
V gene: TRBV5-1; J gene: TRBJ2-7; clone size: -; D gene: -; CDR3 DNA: TGCGCCAGCAGCTTGTATCCAGGCCGATCATACGAGCAGTACTTC; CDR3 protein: CASSLYPGRSYEQYF
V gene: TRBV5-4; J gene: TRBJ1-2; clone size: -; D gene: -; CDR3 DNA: TGTGCCAGCAGCTTGTTACGTTCCAACTATGGCTACACCTTC; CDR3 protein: CASSLLRSNYGYTF
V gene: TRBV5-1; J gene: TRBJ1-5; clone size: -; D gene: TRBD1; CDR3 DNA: TGCGCCAGCAGCTTGGGGACAGGGAGCGATCAGCCCCAGCATTTT; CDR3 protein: CASSLGTGSDQPQHF
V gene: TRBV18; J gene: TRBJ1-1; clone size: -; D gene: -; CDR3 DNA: TGTGCCAGCTCACCACCGCCCGGGGCCGCAAAGGACACTGAAGCTTTCTTT; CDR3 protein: CASSPPPGAAKDTEAFF
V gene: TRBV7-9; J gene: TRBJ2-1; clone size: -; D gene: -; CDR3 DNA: TGTGCCAGCAGCTCGGACAATGAGCAGTTCTTC; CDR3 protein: CASSSDNEQFF
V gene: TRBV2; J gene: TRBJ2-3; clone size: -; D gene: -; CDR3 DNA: TGTGCCAGCAGGGGGGCCGCCACAGATACGCAGTATTTT; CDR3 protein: CASRGAATDTQYF
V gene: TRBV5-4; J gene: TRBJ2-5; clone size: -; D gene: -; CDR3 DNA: TGTGCCAGCAGCTTGGGGGACTTTCCCCAGTACTTC; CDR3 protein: CASSLGDFPQYF
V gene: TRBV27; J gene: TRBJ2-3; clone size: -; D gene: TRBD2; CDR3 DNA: TGTGCCAGCAGGGACCTAGCGGGGCTCACAGATACGCAGTATTTT; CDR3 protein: CASRDLAGLTDTQYF
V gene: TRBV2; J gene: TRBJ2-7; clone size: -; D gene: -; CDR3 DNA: TGTGCCAGCCGAGGGTCGGGCTACGAGCAGTACTTC; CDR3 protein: CASRGSGYEQYF
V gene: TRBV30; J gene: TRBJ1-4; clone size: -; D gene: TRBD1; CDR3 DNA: TGTGCCTGGGGGGGGAACCGGGACAGGGAGTATGCAACTAATGAAAAACTGTTTTTT; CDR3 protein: CAWGGNRDREYATNEKLFF
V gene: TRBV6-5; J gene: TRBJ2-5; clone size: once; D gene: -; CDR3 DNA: TGTGCCAGCAGTTACCAACGGACTGACGGTCGAGAGACCCAGTACTTC; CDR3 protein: CASSYQRTDGRETQYF
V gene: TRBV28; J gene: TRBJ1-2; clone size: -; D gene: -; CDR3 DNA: TGTGCCAGCAGTTTTTATCGTTTTCGGGGCTACACCTTC; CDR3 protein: CASSFYRFRGYTF